This T cell receptor (beta chain) was captured in a study of early T cells in non-severe SARS-CoV-2 infection. Study in general: Chains were not paired, and sequencing was done on bulk RNA from unsorted whole blood.

As to this clonotype: Its antigen is undetermined.

Study-level points and caveats: Clonotype matching in VDJdb favored anti-spike CD8 responses and did not capture private and CD4 specificities.

Unique molecular identifiers (one per individual cDNA molecule) were attached. TCRdb processed the 5' RACE reads anew with MiXCR; each CDR3 protein has one entry. Here the sample spans roughly 70,000 distinct CDR3 sequences, 18% being singletons. The germline V and J ends were trimmed by 5 bases and 2 bases, with 10 bases remaining between them. This CDR3 is 14 amino acids long. In germline, CDR1 is LGHDT, CDR2 YNNKEL (reference sequence). The sequencing here drew on whole blood, taken at baseline. This sequence joins TRBV3-1 and TRBJ2-1, with D perhaps TRBD1 or TRBD2 (5 bases each). This TCR derives from an adult who was a healthcare worker with PCR-confirmed SARS-CoV-2 infection or an uninfected control (not recorded which). CDR3 residues: CASSFPGPYNEQFF. In nucleotides, the CDR3 is TGTGCCAGCAGCTTCCCGGGACCCTACAATGAGCAGTTCTTC.